This T cell receptor beta chain stems from a study of blood T cells in healthy people across ages. V was shortened by 6 bases and J by 2 bases, with 21 bases between the two germline ends. Germline CDR1 SGHTA, CDR2 FQGNSA. The CDR3 is 17 residues long. For this clonotype: The antigen remains unidentified.

Study findings and constraints: It was found that TCR beta diversity correlated strongly with the percentage of naive T cells.

Primers used in a second PCR of about 6 to 12 cycles were a sample-barcoded 5' primer and a J-beta primer mix. In TCRdb, the 5' RACE reads were re-called with MiXCR into one record per CDR3 protein. The sample consists of around 320,000 distinct CDR3 sequences, 25% to 30% of them appearing once. The source material was blood. The origin of this receptor is a woman aged 65 to 85 in good health. The chain recombines TRBV7-2 with TRBJ2-3; D is perhaps TRBD2 (6 bases). CDR3 protein: CASRVTGWAGTTDTQYF. As DNA, the CDR3 is TGTGCCAGCAGAGTCACCGGTTGGGCGGGGACCACAGATACGCAGTATTTT.